A single sample gave rise to the 25 T cell receptor beta chains below, sequenced in a study of tumor-infiltrating lymphocytes in primary liver carcinoma. The authors made TCR beta cDNA from 500 to 600 ng total RNA with a constant-region primer. Each TCR beta library was derived from three nested multiplex PCR rounds that employed slightly modified ARM-PCR. TRBV1-TRBV30 forward primers paired with a C-beta reverse primer drove the first two PCR rounds, 10 cycles each. TCRdb processed the multiplex PCR reads anew with MiXCR; each CDR3 protein has one entry. The repertoire holds roughly 120,000 distinct CDR3 sequences, with around 65% as singletons. The study co-extracted DNA and RNA from 20-30 mg of unsorted bulk tissue. The material sequenced was tumor-adjacent normal liver tissue. The receptors shown here come from an older woman with primary liver carcinoma and hepatitis B virus infection.

This clonotype appeared many times. The chain carries TRBV14 and TRBJ2-7, with 7 bases aligning to TRBD1. The CDR3 sequence is 15 residues long. Trimming took 4 bases from V and 2 from J; bases not matched to a gene: 8. CDR1 and CDR2 (germline): SGHDN, FVKESK. The CDR3 is CASSPRTGATYEQYF. The CDR3, as DNA: TGTGCCAGCAGCCCTCGGACAGGCGCAACCTACGAGCAGTACTTC.

V gene TRBV11-2 combines with J gene TRBJ2-3, with D perhaps TRBD1 (5 bases). Trimming took 10 bases from V and 2 from J, leaving 16 bases between them. The germline V gene encodes CDR1 SGHAT and CDR2 FQNNGV. This CDR3 contains 14 residues. CDR3 nucleotide sequence: TGTGCCAACAACATGGGGCTTCTCACAGATACGCAGTATTTT. Translating gives CANNMGLLTDTQYF.

This rearrangement joins TRBV2 to TRBJ2-2, with D perhaps matching TRBD1 or TRBD2 (5 bases each). With 6 bases removed from V and 6 bases from J, the gap between germline ends came to 17 bases. The CDR3 consists of 15 residues. CDR1 and CDR2 from the germline V gene are SNHLY and FYNNEI. The CDR3 loop reads CASRANTGTSGELFF. The CDR3 DNA reads as TGTGCCAGCAGAGCTAACACCGGGACCTCCGGGGAGCTGTTTTTT.

Turning to this clonotype: This could be a read error, since a much larger clone is one nucleotide away. The rearrangement links TRBV28 to TRBJ1-1, with D possibly matching TRBD1 (6 bases). Germline assignment: CDR1 MDHEN and CDR2 SYDVKM. The CDR3 has 16 residues. V was cut by 2 bases and J by 7 bases, with 20 bases left in between. The CDR3: CASSLNLRGARIEAFF. The CDR3, as DNA: TGTGCCAGCAGTTTAAACCTCCGGGGGGCGCGCATTGAAGCTTTCTTT.

Only one count was recorded for this clonotype. At one boundary the junction diverges from the germline segment, which might be a read error. The chain links TRBV7-9 to TRBJ1-2; 9 nucleotides match TRBD1. The CDR3 has 15 residues. Per germline, CDR1 SEHNR and CDR2 FQNEAQ (reference sequence). The CDR3 DNA is TGTGCCAGCATCTCCACAGGGGGCAAGAACTATGACTACACCTTC. This gives the protein CASISTGGKNYDYTF.

As to this clonotype: The CDR3 end shows no conserved phenylalanine or tryptophan, and so a read error is likely. V usage is TRBV28 and J usage is TRBJ2-7; D is tentatively TRBD1 or TRBD2 (5 bases each). The CDR3 extends over 16 amino acids. CDR1 is MDHEN, CDR2 SYDVKM, per germline. CDR3 loop: CASSLPGQQKPYEQYL. The CDR3 coding sequence is TGTGCCAGTAGTTTACCGGGGCAGCAGAAACCCTACGAGCAGTACCTC.

Remarks on this clonotype: A much more abundant neighbour one base away suggests this may be a read error. This chain uses TRBV7-9 with TRBJ2-5, with 7 bases lining up with TRBD2. This CDR3 comprises 15 residues. From germline, CDR1 is SEHNR and CDR2 FQNEAQ (reference sequence). DNA of the CDR3: TGTGCCAGCAGCTTAGTTGCGGGAGTAGGAGAGACCGAGTACTTC. Protein sequence: CASSLVAGVGETEYF.

As concerns this clonotype: The missing conserved phenylalanine or tryptophan at the end of this CDR3 makes a read error likely. J is TRBJ1-1 and V is TRBV12-3 or TRBV12-4, with D maybe TRBD1 (6 bases). This CDR3 is 14 amino acids long. V was clipped by 4 bases and J by 5 bases, with 14 bases between them. CDR3 coding DNA: TGTGCCAGCAGTTCTTGGGGGCTAAGGACTGAAGCTTTCTCT. This gives the protein CASSSWGLRTEAFS.

As to this clonotype: The junction differs from germline at one of its ends, possibly a read error. This chain links TRBV11-1 with TRBJ1-5, with 7 nucleotides matching TRBD1. The CDR3 runs to 16 residues. Per germline, CDR1 SGHAT and CDR2 FQDESV (reference sequence). CDR3 nucleotide sequence: TGTGCCAGCAGCCCAATCACGACAGGGCTCAATCAGCACCAGCATTTT. Protein: CASSPITTGLNQHQHF.

Of note for this clonotype: Since the CDR3 does not end with the conserved phenylalanine or tryptophan, this likely comes from a read error. The limits of the CDR3 on the DNA are not certain, so only TCRdb's listed CDR3 is given. The chain is built from TRBV11-1 and TRBJ2-3; whether TRBD2, the table's D call, matches the DNA was not checked. CDR1 is SGHAT, CDR2 FQDESV, per germline (reference sequence). The CDR3 length equals 14 residues, ends included. CDR3 protein: CASSLWQRAGESHI.

This clonotype was picked up many times. The rearrangement uses TRBV11-1 and TRBJ2-2; 7 bases line up with TRBD2. This CDR3 contains 16 residues. Germline V gene sequence: CDR1 SGHAT, CDR2 FQDESV (reference sequence). V shed 5 bases and J 6 bases; nucleotides not matched to a gene: 12. The CDR3 DNA sequence: TGTGCCAGCAGCAGGGTTATGGCGGGAGTGTCCGGGGAGCTGTTTTTT. Its protein product is CASSRVMAGVSGELFF.

A remark on this clonotype: One junction end disagrees with the germline gene, perhaps due to a read error. The chain couples TRBV11-2 to TRBJ2-1; 11 positions match TRBD2. CDR3 length equals 17 residues. CDR1 and CDR2 (germline): SGHAT, FQNNGV. The DNA for the CDR3 is TGTGCCAGCTGCTTAGGTCTGGTAGCGGGAGGGCCTAATGGGCAGTTCTTC. This codes for CASCLGLVAGGPNGQFF.

As to this clonotype: The conserved phenylalanine or tryptophan is not found at the CDR3 terminus, so this likely reflects a read error. The CDR3 region is CAISKSTSLQFL. The CDR3 region has the DNA TGTGCCATCAGTAAGTCAACTAGTCTGCAGTTCCTC. This chain links TRBV10-3 with TRBJ2-1, with D perhaps matching TRBD2 (5 bases). CDR3 length: 12 residues. CDR1 is ENHRY, CDR2 SYGVKD, per germline.

Of note for this clonotype: Being one base from a much bigger clone, this may be a read error. CDR3 amino acids: CASSDRINTVELFF. The CDR3 DNA reads TGTGCCAGCAGTGACAGAATTAACACCGTGGAGCTGTTTTTT. The chain is built from TRBV28 and TRBJ2-2, with D possibly TRBD1 on 5 matching bases. CDR3 length: 14 amino acids. Germline V CDR1 and CDR2: MDHEN, SYDVKM.

To note about this clonotype: An end of the junction does not agree with germline; a read error may underlie this. This chain connects TRBV12-3 or TRBV12-4 to TRBJ1-6, with D possibly matching TRBD1 (6 bases). This CDR3 spans 15 amino acids. In DNA form, the CDR3 reads TGTGTCAGCAGACCACAGGGAGGTTTTAATTCACCCCTCCACTTT. Translated: CVSRPQGGFNSPLHF.

As concerns this clonotype: The junction departs from the called germline gene at one end, perhaps through a read error. V is TRBV11-2 and J is TRBJ2-7; D gene unclear. The CDR3 covers 14 residues. Germline-derived CDR1 and CDR2 are SGHAT and FQNNGV. The CDR3 region is CASSLGLVRSDVDF. CDR3 bases: TGTGCTAGCAGCTTGGGTCTCGTGCGGTCAGACGTCGACTTC.

In this sample, this clonotype turned up many times. The chain combines TRBV29-1 with TRBJ2-1; D unresolved. This CDR3 has 15 amino acids. Germline V CDR1 and CDR2: SQVTM, ANQGSEA. V lost 5 bases, J lost 0 bases, and 14 bases lay in between. DNA of the CDR3: TGCAGCGTTCAAGTAGTACTTAGCTCCTACAATGAGCAGTTCTTC. Its translation: CSVQVVLSSYNEQFF.

Worth noting for this clonotype: Here the CDR3 omits its conserved ending phenylalanine or tryptophan, so a read error is the likely source. This chain connects TRBV12-3 or TRBV12-4 to TRBJ2-5; possibly TRBD1 or TRBD2 for D (5 bases each). The CDR3 covers 15 residues. V lost 7 bases, J lost 5 bases, and 20 bases lay in between. CDR3 sequence: CASIEGMGRAETQYL. CDR3 bases: TGTGCCAGCATAGAGGGGATGGGCAGGGCTGAGACCCAGTACCTC.

The chain's CDR3 is CASRPGIGGEQYF. The CDR3 DNA is TGCGCCAGCAGACCGGGGATAGGGGGCGAGCAGTACTTC. V gene TRBV5-1 combines with J gene TRBJ2-7, with D possibly TRBD1 on 6 matching bases. V dropped 5 bases and J dropped 6 bases, with 15 bases sitting between them. The CDR3 consists of 13 residues. Germline values: CDR1 SGHRS, CDR2 YFSETQ. Using reference TRBV5-1 and TRBJ2-7 for the parts outside the CDR3, the full variable domain is KAGVTQTPRYLIKTRGQQVTLSCSPISGHRSVSWYQQTPGQGLQFLFEYFSETQRNKGNFPGRFSGRQFSNSRSEMNVSTLELGDSALYLCASRPGIGGEQYFGPGTRLTVT.

A note on this clonotype: It may be a read error: a sequence one base away is much more abundant. This chain links TRBV7-9 with TRBJ2-3; D gene uncertain. CDR1 and CDR2 (germline): SEHNR, FQNEAQ (reference sequence). CDR3 size: 12 residues. CDR3 bases: TGTGCCACCAGCTCCCAATCGATCACGCAGTATTTT. Translation: CATSSQSITQYF.

A remark on this clonotype: A read error may account for a junction end that differs from germline. The CDR3 DNA is TGTGCCAGCAGCCAAGATGACCGGTATTTAACCAAAAACATTCAGTACTTC. Translation gives CASSQDDRYLTKNIQYF. V is TRBV4-1 and J is TRBJ2-4; D not resolved. The germline gives CDR1 MGHRA, CDR2 YSYEKL. The CDR3 is 17 amino acids.

Remarks on this clonotype: A read error is possible here, since a much larger clone lies one base away. This chain connects TRBV6-1 to TRBJ2-7, with TRBD2 as a possible D gene (6 bases). Germline V CDR1 and CDR2: MNHNS, SASEGT. With 7 bases removed from V and 2 bases from J, the gap between germline ends came to 18 bases. This CDR3 is built from 15 residues. The CDR3 bases are TGTGCCAGCAACCCCCCGGGGGACTGGGCCTACGAGCAGTACTTC. It encodes CASNPPGDWAYEQYF.

The chain links TRBV29-1 to TRBJ2-1; D not resolved. Germline CDR1 and CDR2: SQVTM and ANQGSEA. This CDR3 spans 14 amino acids. V was pared by 3 bases and J by 0 bases, with 9 bases between. CDR3 protein: CSVEPQASYNEQFF. CDR3 coding DNA: TGCAGCGTTGAGCCCCAGGCCTCCTACAATGAGCAGTTCTTC.

Remarks on this clonotype: An end of the junction differs from the germline gene, which may be a read error. The V and J genes are TRBV4-2 and TRBJ1-6; weak D call: TRBD1 (6 bases). CDR3 size: 18 residues. Germline CDR1 reads LGHNA; CDR2 reads YNFKEQ. CDR3: CASIQERNRADLNPPLHF. CDR3 DNA sequence: TGTGCCAGCATCCAAGAAAGGAACAGGGCGGATCTAAATCCACCCCTCCACTTT.

This clonotype was seen repeatedly, ten times or more. The chain links TRBV6-5 to TRBJ2-1; D gene unclear. Germline V gives CDR1 MNHEY, CDR2 SVGAGI. Trimming took 5 bases from V and 4 from J, leaving 15 bases between them. CDR3 size: 15 residues. The CDR3 sequence: CASSVLPSAYNEQFF. The CDR3 nucleotides are TGTGCCAGCAGTGTACTACCCTCTGCTTACAATGAGCAGTTCTTC.